A single sample is the source of the 30 T cell receptor beta chains below, sequenced in a study of blood T cell repertoires in COVID-19. Some clones are missing from TCRdb's copy, which holds only in-frame ones; the method was immunoSEQ multiplex PCR. The sample carries more than 100,000 clones, nearly 90% recorded once. Sequencing was carried out using peripheral blood. The receptor set was obtained from a woman aged 55-69 years with COVID-19, enrolled during active disease.

The gene calls are TRBV9 and TRBJ1-1, with D possibly TRBD1 on 5 matching bases. V gave up 4 bases and J gave up 1 base, with 11 bases separating them. The CDR3 sequence is 14 residues long. CDR1 SGDLS and CDR2 YYNGEE come from the germline V gene. The CDR3 sequence is CASSSGDSNTEAFF. For the CDR3, the DNA is TGTGCCAGCAGCTCCGGGGACTCGAACACTGAAGCTTTCTTT.

This clone was observed a few times. The genes are TRBV5-4 and TRBJ1-2; D might be TRBD1 (5 bases). The CDR3 spans 14 residues. V was pared by 2 bases and J by 3 bases, with 11 bases between. Germline-derived CDR1 and CDR2 are SGHNT and YYREEE (reference sequence). This CDR3 reads CASSFQGGYYGYTF. The CDR3 bases are TGTGCCAGCAGCTTTCAGGGAGGGTACTATGGCTACACCTTC.

The gene calls are TRBV9 and TRBJ1-6, with unresolved D. In germline, CDR1 is SGDLS, CDR2 YYNGEE. The CDR3 sequence is 13 residues long. Trimming removed 0 bases at V and 10 bases at J, with 8 bases between. The CDR3 bases are TGTGCCAGCAGCGTAGAAACCGGGTCACCCCTCCACTTT. Translated, it gives CASSVETGSPLHF.

The chain carries TRBV7-9 and TRBJ2-7; D is possibly TRBD1 (5 bases). V was trimmed by 4 bases and J by 0 bases, leaving 16 bases between them. Germline-derived CDR1 and CDR2 are SEHNR and FQNEAQ (reference sequence). The CDR3 is 16 residues long. CDR3 sequence: CASSYLGASSSYEQYF. The DNA of the CDR3 is TGTGCCAGCAGCTATTTAGGGGCCTCGAGCTCCTACGAGCAGTACTTC. Using reference TRBV7-9 and TRBJ2-7 for the parts outside the CDR3, the full variable domain is DTGVSQNPRHKITKRGQNVTFRCDPISEHNRLYWYRQTLGQGPEFLTYFQNEAQLEKSRLLSDRFSAERPKGSFSTLEIQRTEQGDSAMYLCASSYLGASSSYEQYFGPGTRLTVT.

The rearrangement links TRBV6-2 or TRBV6-3 to TRBJ2-7, with 12 bases matching TRBD2. The CDR3 length is 14 residues. Germline loops: CDR1 MNHEY, CDR2 SVGEGT. Trimming took 6 bases from V and 9 from J; bases not matched to a gene: 9. The CDR3 protein is CASSLLAGGSVQYF. Written as DNA, the CDR3 is TGTGCCAGCAGCCTTCTAGCGGGGGGGTCGGTGCAGTACTTC.

V gene TRBV7-2 combines with J gene TRBJ2-3, with D maybe TRBD1 (6 bases). The germline V gene encodes CDR1 SGHTA and CDR2 FQGNSA. CDR3 length: 13 residues. Trimming took off 5 bases at V and 4 bases at J, with 10 bases between the two ends. CDR3 loop: CASSRQVPDTQYF. As DNA, the CDR3 is TGTGCCAGCAGCAGACAGGTCCCAGATACGCAGTATTTT.

This chain links TRBV3-1 (or the pseudogene TRBV3-2) with TRBJ1-1, with D perhaps TRBD1 (5 bases). CDR3 length: 14 residues. V was pared by 1 base and J by 4 bases, with 10 bases between. Germline CDR1 LGHDT, CDR2 YNNKEL (reference sequence). For the CDR3, the DNA is TGTGCCAGCAGCCAAGCAGGGTCTGGCACTGAAGCTTTCTTT. Translating gives CASSQAGSGTEAFF.

This sequence joins TRBV5-6 and TRBJ1-1; D gene unclear. The CDR3 extends over 15 amino acids. The germline CDR1 and CDR2 sequences are SGHDT and YYEEEE. Trimming cost V 2 bases and J 1 base, with 12 bases left between them. The CDR3 DNA follows: TGTGCCAGCAGCTTTACGGTACTAAAGAACACTGAAGCTTTCTTT. Translation gives CASSFTVLKNTEAFF.

The chain employs TRBV14 and TRBJ1-3, with D uncertain. Germline lookup yields CDR1 SGHDN and CDR2 FVKESK. The CDR3 consists of 13 residues. V lost 1 base and J 4 bases, leaving 5 bases between the germline ends. The CDR3 sequence is CASSQVRGNTIYF. Here the CDR3 DNA reads TGTGCCAGCAGCCAAGTTCGGGGAAACACCATATATTTT.

This chain uses TRBV6-1 with TRBJ2-7, with 9 bases matching TRBD1. CDR3 length: 15 amino acids. Germline-derived CDR1 and CDR2 are MNHNS and SASEGT. Losses at the gene ends were 1 base for V and 0 bases for J; bases not matched to a gene: 1. As DNA, the CDR3 is TGTGCCAGCAGTGAAGGGGGACAGGGCTCCTACGAGCAGTACTTC. This codes for CASSEGGQGSYEQYF.

The CDR3 reads CASSFVRGGGAFF. In nucleotides, the CDR3 is TGTGCCAGCAGTTTCGTCAGGGGCGGGGGAGCTTTCTTT. The chain links TRBV12-3 or TRBV12-4 to TRBJ1-1, with a tentative D call TRBD1 (6 bases). The CDR3 has 13 amino acids. V was shortened by 3 bases and J by 10 bases, with 15 bases between the two germline ends.

The V gene is TRBV4-1, the J gene TRBJ2-2; TRBD1 agrees at 8 bases. The CDR3 covers 17 residues. CDR1 and CDR2 (germline): MGHRA, YSYEKL. V trimming: 3 bases; J trimming: 1 base; junction bases outside the gene matches: 7. The CDR3, as DNA: TGCGCCAGCAGCCACGGAGGTGACAGGGGGAACACCGGGGAGCTGTTTTTT. This translates into CASSHGGDRGNTGELFF.

The V and J genes are TRBV4-2 and TRBJ1-2, with D perhaps TRBD1 (5 bases). Germline assignment: CDR1 LGHNA and CDR2 YNFKEQ. The CDR3 sequence is 14 residues long. Trimming took 0 bases from V and 4 from J, leaving 9 bases between them. For the CDR3, the DNA is TGTGCCAGCAGCCAAGATCGTACAGGCTATGGCTACACCTTC. Encoded protein: CASSQDRTGYGYTF.

The chain joins TRBV30 to TRBJ1-1, with 8 bases lining up with TRBD1. V dropped 5 bases and J dropped 11; count of bases not matched to a gene: 7. Germline V gives CDR1 GTSNPN, CDR2 SVGIG (reference sequence). CDR3 length: 11 residues. The CDR3 nucleotides read TGTGCCTGGGCGGACAGGGCTTCCGCTTTCTTT. Translation: CAWADRASAFF.

J is TRBJ1-2 and V is TRBV12-3 or TRBV12-4; no firm D call. V lost 4 bases and J lost 4, with 7 bases in between. This CDR3 spans 12 amino acids. In nucleotides, the CDR3 is TGTGCCAGCAGTTCTTACACCTATGGCTACACCTTC. Residues: CASSSYTYGYTF.

The CDR3 is CASSSGTGNTQYF. CDR3 coding DNA: TGTGCCAGCAGTTCCGGGACAGGCAATACGCAGTATTTT. V usage is TRBV6-6 and J usage is TRBJ2-3; TRBD1 agrees at 8 bases. V gave up 4 bases and J gave up 7 bases; unmatched junction bases: 4. The CDR3 runs to 13 residues. Germline V gene sequence: CDR1 MNHNY, CDR2 SVGAGI (reference sequence).

This chain uses TRBV6-5 with TRBJ2-2; 7 bases agree with TRBD1. Germline trimming cut 7 bases from V and 5 bases from J; bases unmatched to any gene: 7. Germline V lookup: CDR1 MNHEY, CDR2 SVGAGI. The CDR3 length is 14 residues. The CDR3 nucleotides are TGTGCCAGCATTGGGACAGCTGGGACCGGGGAGCTGTTTTTT. Translating gives CASIGTAGTGELFF.

The CDR3: CASSYGPQETQYF. In nucleotides, the CDR3 is TGTGCCAGCAGTTACGGGCCTCAAGAGACCCAGTACTTC. The chain combines TRBV6-2 or TRBV6-3 with TRBJ2-5; D ambiguous. V was cut by 2 bases and J by 2 bases, with 6 bases left in between. Germline CDR1 is MNHEY and CDR2 is SVGEGT. The CDR3 is made up of 13 amino acids.

Comment on this clone: The sample has other DNA sequences that encode this CDR3 too. The chain is built from TRBV6-5 and TRBJ1-1; D perhaps matches TRBD1 (6 bases). The V end was cut by 6 bases, the J end by 0 bases, with 11 bases between. This CDR3 region has 14 residues. The germline V gene has CDR1 MNHEY and CDR2 SVGAGI. The CDR3 DNA sequence: TGTGCCAGCAGGGAGACAGGATTGAACACTGAAGCTTTCTTT. Amino acid sequence: CASRETGLNTEAFF.

This chain joins TRBV7-8 and TRBJ2-3; 13 bases agree with TRBD2. The CDR3 sequence is 18 residues long. J gave up 2 bases and V 4 bases, and 9 bases lay outside the gene matches. Germline V lookup: CDR1 SGHVS, CDR2 FQNEAQ. CDR3 loop: CASSWGLAGTPNTDTQYF. In DNA form, the CDR3 reads TGTGCCAGCAGCTGGGGACTAGCGGGGACCCCAAACACAGATACGCAGTATTTT.

The chain employs TRBV4-3 and TRBJ1-1; possibly TRBD1 for D (6 bases). The CDR3 has 17 residues. Trimming took 1 base from V and 0 from J, leaving 15 bases between them. CDR1 is LGHNA, CDR2 YSLEER, per germline. The CDR3 loop reads CASSQATGRPMNTEAFF. CDR3 sequence (DNA): TGCGCCAGCAGCCAAGCTACAGGGCGCCCCATGAACACTGAAGCTTTCTTT.

The gene calls are TRBV5-4 and TRBJ2-1, with 7 bases identical to TRBD1. This CDR3 spans 17 amino acids. V was clipped by 3 bases and J by 5 bases; unmatched bases: 14. The V gene's germline CDR1 is SGHNT and CDR2 YYREEE (reference sequence). CDR3 nucleotides: TGTGCCAGCAGCTCACCCCGACAGGGTGGTGTCCACAATGAGCAGTTCTTC. Translating gives CASSSPRQGGVHNEQFF.

This clone was observed once. V is TRBV21-1 and J is TRBJ2-2; the DNA was not compared with TRBD1, the D call given in the table. TRBV21-1 is marked as a pseudogene. The CDR3 runs to 16 residues. CDR3 nucleotides: TGTGCCAGCCCGGACAGGGGGCCCGCGAACACCGGGGAGCTGTTTTTT. Translation gives CASPDRGPANTGELFF.

In nucleotides, the CDR3 is TGCGCCAGCAGCCGATCGGTCCGCCCGGGACAGGGTTGGAGTCAGCCCCAGCATTTT. Amino acids: CASSRSVRPGQGWSQPQHF. The chain recombines TRBV4-1 with TRBJ1-5, with 9 positions matching TRBD1. This CDR3 is 19 amino acids long. From germline, CDR1 is MGHRA and CDR2 YSYEKL. With 4 bases clipped from V and 6 bases from J, the junction kept 19 bases outside the gene matches.

J is TRBJ1-2 and V is TRBV6-5; 8 bases fit TRBD1. This CDR3 is built from 13 residues. CDR1 MNHEY and CDR2 SVGAGI come from the germline V gene. V lost 6 bases, J lost 8 bases, and 8 bases stayed unmatched. CDR3 residues: CASSLGQGFGYTF. DNA for the CDR3: TGTGCCAGCAGCCTCGGACAGGGCTTCGGCTACACCTTC.

This chain uses TRBV6-2 or TRBV6-3 with TRBJ1-2; perhaps TRBD1 as D (6 bases). Germline assignment: CDR1 MNHEY and CDR2 SVGEGT. V lost 6 bases, J lost 7 bases, and 18 bases lay in between. The CDR3 has 14 amino acids. The CDR3 sequence: CASSLPSGHPGYTF. CDR3 in DNA: TGTGCCAGCAGCCTACCTTCGGGACACCCTGGCTACACCTTC.

The rearrangement joins TRBV5-1 to TRBJ1-4; TRBD1 matches at 7 bases. V lost 4 bases and J lost 8; bases outside the gene matches: 8. The CDR3 has 14 amino acids. In germline, CDR1 is SGHRS, CDR2 YFSETQ. The CDR3 DNA follows: TGCGCCAGCAGCAAAGACAGGGCGGGGGAAAAACTGTTTTTT. Residues: CASSKDRAGEKLFF.

V and J are TRBV4-1 and TRBJ1-2; tentative D call: TRBD1 (6 bases). Between the trimmed V and J ends, which lost 2 bases and 8 bases, there was a span of 18 bases. Germline V gene sequence: CDR1 MGHRA, CDR2 YSYEKL. The CDR3 has 15 residues. CDR3 coding DNA: TGCGCCAGCAGCCAACAAACAGGGTTGGGAGGGGGCTACACCTTC. Encoded protein: CASSQQTGLGGGYTF.

The chain carries TRBV9 and TRBJ1-6, with D perhaps TRBD1 (6 bases). The germline V gene has CDR1 SGDLS and CDR2 YYNGEE. The germline V and J ends were trimmed by 0 bases and 3 bases, with 10 bases remaining between them. This CDR3 is built from 16 residues. Written as DNA, the CDR3 is TGTGCCAGCAGCGTAGCTGCAGGGGTCTATAATTCACCCCTCCACTTT. Translating gives CASSVAAGVYNSPLHF.

As concerns this clone: The sample carries other DNA sequences with the same CDR3. The gene calls are TRBV9 and TRBJ2-3; weak D call: TRBD2 (5 bases). The CDR3 is 14 amino acids. Trimming took 0 bases from V and 3 from J, leaving 8 bases between them. Germline V gives CDR1 SGDLS, CDR2 YYNGEE. CDR3 amino acids: CASSVGLATDTQYF. CDR3 in DNA: TGTGCCAGCAGCGTAGGGCTAGCAACAGATACGCAGTATTTT.